This TCR beta chain was retrieved from a study of OX40 agonist ivuxolimab in advanced cancers. Turning to the study itself: In this cohort, patients received ivuxolimab, an agonistic anti-OX40 (CD134) antibody. Three patients had partial responses: one hepatocellular carcinoma, two cutaneous melanoma.

The study, taken as a whole, reports: The authors also found low normalized T-cell clonal expansion in some nonresponders. In general, CD8+ T cells held more expanded clones than CD4+ did, on average.

Assay: immunoSEQ multiplex PCR; the TCRdb copy retains only in-frame clones and omits some. There are some 82,000 clones in the sample; approximately 93% occur only once, and 9.5% to 11% lies in the top ten. Comment on this clone: What it recognizes is unknown.

The sequence was collected from an adult with an advanced solid tumor such as melanoma, head and neck, liver or kidney cancer. This material consisted of CD4+ or CD8+ T cells sorted from blood, taken in a trial of the OX40 agonist ivuxolimab.

The CDR3 DNA sequence: TGTGCCAGCACCCCCCCGCTAGCGGACACAGATACGCAGTATTTT. Its protein is CASTPPLADTDTQYF. The V and J genes are TRBV11-2 and TRBJ2-3, with 7 bases that match TRBD2. V was pared by 7 bases and J by 2 bases, with 9 bases of the junction left unmatched. Germline V gene sequence: CDR1 SGHAT, CDR2 FQNNGV. The CDR3 contains 15 residues. The full variable domain, in which reference TRBV11-2 and TRBJ2-3 provide the parts outside the CDR3, is EAGVAQSPRYKIIEKRQSVAFWCNPISGHATLYWYQQILGQGPKLLIQFQNNGVVDDSQLPKDRFSAERLKGVDSTLKIQPAKLEDSAVYLCASTPPLADTDTQYFGPGTRLTVL.